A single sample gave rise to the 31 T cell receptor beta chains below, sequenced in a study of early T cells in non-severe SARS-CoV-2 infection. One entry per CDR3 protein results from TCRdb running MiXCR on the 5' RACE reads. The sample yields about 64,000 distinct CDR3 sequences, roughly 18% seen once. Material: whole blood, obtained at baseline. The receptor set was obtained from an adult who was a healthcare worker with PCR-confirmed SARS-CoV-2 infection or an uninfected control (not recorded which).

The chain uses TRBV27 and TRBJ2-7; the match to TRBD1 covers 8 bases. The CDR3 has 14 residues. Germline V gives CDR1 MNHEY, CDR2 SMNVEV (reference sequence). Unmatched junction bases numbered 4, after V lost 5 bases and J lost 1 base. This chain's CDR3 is CASSQTGVSYEQYF. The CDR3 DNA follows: TGTGCCAGCAGTCAGACAGGGGTATCCTACGAGCAGTACTTC.

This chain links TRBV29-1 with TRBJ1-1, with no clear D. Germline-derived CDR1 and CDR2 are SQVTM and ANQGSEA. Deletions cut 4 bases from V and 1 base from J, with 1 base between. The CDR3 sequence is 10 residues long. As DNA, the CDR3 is TGCAGCGTTGGGAACACTGAAGCTTTCTTT. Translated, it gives CSVGNTEAFF.

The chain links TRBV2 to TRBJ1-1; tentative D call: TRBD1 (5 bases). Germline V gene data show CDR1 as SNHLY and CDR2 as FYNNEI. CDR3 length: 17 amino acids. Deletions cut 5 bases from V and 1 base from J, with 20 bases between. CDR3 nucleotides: TGTGCCAGCAGTAAAAGGGACCCCTCATTCCGGAACACTGAAGCTTTCTTT. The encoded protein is CASSKRDPSFRNTEAFF.

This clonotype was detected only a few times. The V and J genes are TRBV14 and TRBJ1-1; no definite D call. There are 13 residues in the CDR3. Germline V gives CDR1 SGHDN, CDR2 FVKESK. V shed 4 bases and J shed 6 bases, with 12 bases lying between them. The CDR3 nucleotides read TGTGCCAGCAGCCCCCGAGGCGGGGCTGAAGCTTTCTTT. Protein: CASSPRGGAEAFF.

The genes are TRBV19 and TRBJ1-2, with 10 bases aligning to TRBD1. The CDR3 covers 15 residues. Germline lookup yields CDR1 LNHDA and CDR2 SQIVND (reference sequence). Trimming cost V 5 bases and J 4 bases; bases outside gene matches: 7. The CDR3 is CASSQTGGAGYGYTF. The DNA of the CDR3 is TGTGCCAGTAGTCAGACAGGGGGCGCCGGCTATGGCTACACCTTC.

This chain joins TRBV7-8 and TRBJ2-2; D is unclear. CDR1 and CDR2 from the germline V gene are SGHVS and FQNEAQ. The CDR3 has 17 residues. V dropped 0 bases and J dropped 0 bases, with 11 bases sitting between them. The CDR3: CASSLAPQATNTGELFF. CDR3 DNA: TGTGCCAGCAGCTTAGCCCCGCAGGCAACGAACACCGGGGAGCTGTTTTTT.

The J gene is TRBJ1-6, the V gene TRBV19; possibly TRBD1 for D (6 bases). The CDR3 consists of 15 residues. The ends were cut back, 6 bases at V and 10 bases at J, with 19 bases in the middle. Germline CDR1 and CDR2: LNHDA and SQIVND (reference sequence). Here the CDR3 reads CASRGQRLGVSPLHF. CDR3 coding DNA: TGTGCCAGTAGGGGACAACGTCTTGGGGTCTCACCCCTCCACTTT.

CDR3 loop: CSAPRNYNEQFF. CDR3 sequence (DNA): TGCAGTGCCCCCAGGAACTACAATGAGCAGTTCTTC. This chain links TRBV20-1 with TRBJ2-1, with D unresolved. The CDR3 runs to 12 residues. Germline V gene sequence: CDR1 DFQATT, CDR2 SNEGSKA (reference sequence). Trimming took off 6 bases at V and 3 bases at J, with 9 bases between the two ends.

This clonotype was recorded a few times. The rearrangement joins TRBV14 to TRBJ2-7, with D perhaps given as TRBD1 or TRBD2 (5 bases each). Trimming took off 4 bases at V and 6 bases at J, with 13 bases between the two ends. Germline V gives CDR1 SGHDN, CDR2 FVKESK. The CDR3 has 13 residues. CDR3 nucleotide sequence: TGTGCCAGCAGCCGACGACAGAGCGGCGAGCAGTACTTC. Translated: CASSRRQSGEQYF.

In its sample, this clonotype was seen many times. The CDR3 coding sequence is TGTGCCAGCAGGCAGGACAGGGGGCAGCAGCCCCAGCATTTT. As protein: CASRQDRGQQPQHF. The chain employs TRBV12-3 or TRBV12-4 and TRBJ1-5, with 11 bases lining up with TRBD1. The CDR3 length is 14 residues. The V segment lost 6 bases and the J segment 7 bases; nucleotides outside the gene matches: 5.

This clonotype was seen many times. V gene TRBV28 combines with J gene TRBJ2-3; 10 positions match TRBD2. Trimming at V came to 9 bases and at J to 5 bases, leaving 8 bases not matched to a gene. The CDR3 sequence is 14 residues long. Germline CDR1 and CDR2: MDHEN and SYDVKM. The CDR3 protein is CASKSGGAKDTQYF. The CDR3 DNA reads TGTGCCAGTAAGAGCGGGGGGGCCAAAGATACGCAGTATTTT.

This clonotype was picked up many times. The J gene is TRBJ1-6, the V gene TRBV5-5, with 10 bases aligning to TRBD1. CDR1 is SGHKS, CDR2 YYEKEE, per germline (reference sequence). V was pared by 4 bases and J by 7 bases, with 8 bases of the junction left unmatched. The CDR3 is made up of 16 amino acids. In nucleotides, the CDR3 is TGTGCCAGCAGCCTACGACAGGGGGCGCGAAATTCACCCCTCCACTTT. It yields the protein CASSLRQGARNSPLHF.

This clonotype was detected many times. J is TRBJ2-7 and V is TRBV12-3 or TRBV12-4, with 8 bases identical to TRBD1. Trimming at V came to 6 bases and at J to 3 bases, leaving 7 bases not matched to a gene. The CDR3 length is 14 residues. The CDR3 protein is CASRRGQGSYEQYF. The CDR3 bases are TGTGCCAGCAGACGCGGACAGGGAAGCTACGAGCAGTACTTC.

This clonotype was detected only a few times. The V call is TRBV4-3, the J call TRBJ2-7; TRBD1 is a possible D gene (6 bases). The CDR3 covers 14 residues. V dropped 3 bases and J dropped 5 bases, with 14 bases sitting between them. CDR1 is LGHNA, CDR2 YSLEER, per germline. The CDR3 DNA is TGCGCCAGCAGCCAGTGGTACAGGGCGCACGAGCAGTACTTC. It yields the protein CASSQWYRAHEQYF.

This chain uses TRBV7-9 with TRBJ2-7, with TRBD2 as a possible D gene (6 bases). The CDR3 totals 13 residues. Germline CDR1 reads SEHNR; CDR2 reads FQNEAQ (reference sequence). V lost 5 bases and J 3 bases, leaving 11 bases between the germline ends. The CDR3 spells CASSQAGSYEQYF. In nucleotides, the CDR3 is TGTGCCAGCAGCCAAGCCGGGAGCTACGAGCAGTACTTC. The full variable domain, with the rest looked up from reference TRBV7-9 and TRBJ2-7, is DTGVSQNPRHKITKRGQNVTFRCDPISEHNRLYWYRQTLGQGPEFLTYFQNEAQLEKSRLLSDRFSAERPKGSFSTLEIQRTEQGDSAMYLCASSQAGSYEQYFGPGTRLTVT.

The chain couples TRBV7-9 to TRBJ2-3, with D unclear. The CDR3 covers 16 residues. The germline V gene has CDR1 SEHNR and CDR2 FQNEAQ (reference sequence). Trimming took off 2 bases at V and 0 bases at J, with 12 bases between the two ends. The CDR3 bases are TGTGCCAGCAGCTTATTTGAAAGCTTTAGCACAGATACGCAGTATTTT. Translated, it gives CASSLFESFSTDTQYF.

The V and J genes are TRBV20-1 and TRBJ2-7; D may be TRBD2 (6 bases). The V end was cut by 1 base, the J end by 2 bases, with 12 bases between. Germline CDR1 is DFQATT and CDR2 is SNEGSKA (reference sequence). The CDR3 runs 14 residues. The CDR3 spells CSARAETRPYEQYF. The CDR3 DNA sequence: TGCAGTGCTAGAGCGGAGACTAGACCCTACGAGCAGTACTTC.

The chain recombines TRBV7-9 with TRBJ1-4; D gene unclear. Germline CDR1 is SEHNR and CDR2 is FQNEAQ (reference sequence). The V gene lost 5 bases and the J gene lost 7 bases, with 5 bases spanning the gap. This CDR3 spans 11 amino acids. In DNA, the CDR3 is TGTGCCAGCAGCCAGAGTGAAAAACTGTTTTTT. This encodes CASSQSEKLFF.

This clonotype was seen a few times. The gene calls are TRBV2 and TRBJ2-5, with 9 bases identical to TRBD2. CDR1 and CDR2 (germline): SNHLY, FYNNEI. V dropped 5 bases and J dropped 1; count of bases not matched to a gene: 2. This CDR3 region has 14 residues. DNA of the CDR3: TGTGCCAGCAGTCGACTAGCGGCCCAAGAGACCCAGTACTTC. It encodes CASSRLAAQETQYF.

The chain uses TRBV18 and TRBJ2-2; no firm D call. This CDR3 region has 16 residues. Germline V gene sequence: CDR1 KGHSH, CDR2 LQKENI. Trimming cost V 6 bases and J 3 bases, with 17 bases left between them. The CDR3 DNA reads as TGTGCCAGCTCCCCTGTAGACGAAAAAGACACCGGGGAGCTGTTTTTT. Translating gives CASSPVDEKDTGELFF.

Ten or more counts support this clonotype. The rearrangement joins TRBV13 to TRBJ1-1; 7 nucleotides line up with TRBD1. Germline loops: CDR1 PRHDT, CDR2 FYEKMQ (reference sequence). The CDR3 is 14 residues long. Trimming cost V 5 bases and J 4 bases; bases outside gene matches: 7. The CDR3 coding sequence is TGTGCCAGCAGCATCAAGGGGGCCGGCACTGAAGCTTTCTTT. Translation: CASSIKGAGTEAFF.

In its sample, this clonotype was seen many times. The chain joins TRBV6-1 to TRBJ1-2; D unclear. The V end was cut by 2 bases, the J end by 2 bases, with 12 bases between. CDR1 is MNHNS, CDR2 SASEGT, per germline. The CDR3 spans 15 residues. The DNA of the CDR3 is TGTGCCAGCAGTGAACTGAGAGGAGGGAACTATGGCTACACCTTC. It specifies CASSELRGGNYGYTF.

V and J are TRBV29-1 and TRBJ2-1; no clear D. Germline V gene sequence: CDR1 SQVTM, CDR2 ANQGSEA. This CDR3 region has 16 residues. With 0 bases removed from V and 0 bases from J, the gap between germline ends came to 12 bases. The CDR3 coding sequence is TGCAGCGTTGAAGAGCGGCTAGGGTCCTCCTACAATGAGCAGTTCTTC. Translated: CSVEERLGSSYNEQFF.

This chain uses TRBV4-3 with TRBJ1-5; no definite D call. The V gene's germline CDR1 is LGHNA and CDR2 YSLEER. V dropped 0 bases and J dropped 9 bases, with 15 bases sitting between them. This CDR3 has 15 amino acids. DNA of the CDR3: TGCGCCAGCAGCCAAGATCCTGCGGGCCGGGGGCCCCAGCATTTT. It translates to CASSQDPAGRGPQHF.

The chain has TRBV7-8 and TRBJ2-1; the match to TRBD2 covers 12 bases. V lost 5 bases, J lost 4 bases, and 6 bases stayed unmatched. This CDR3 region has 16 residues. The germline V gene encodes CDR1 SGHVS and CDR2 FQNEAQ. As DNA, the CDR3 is TGTGCCAGCAGCAAGAGGACTAGCGGGGTATACAATGAGCAGTTCTTC. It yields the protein CASSKRTSGVYNEQFF.

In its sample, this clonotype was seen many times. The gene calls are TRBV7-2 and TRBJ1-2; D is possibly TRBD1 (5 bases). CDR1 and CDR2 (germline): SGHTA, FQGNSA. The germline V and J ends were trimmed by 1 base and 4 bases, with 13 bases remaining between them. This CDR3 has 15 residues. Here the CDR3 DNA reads TGTGCCAGCAGCTTAGTTCCGGGTCAGGGCTATGGCTACACCTTC. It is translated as CASSLVPGQGYGYTF.

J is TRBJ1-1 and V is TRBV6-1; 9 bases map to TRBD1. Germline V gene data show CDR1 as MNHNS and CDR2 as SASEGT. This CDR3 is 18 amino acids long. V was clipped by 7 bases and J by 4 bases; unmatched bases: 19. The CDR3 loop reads CASIAAGTGYEWGTEAFF. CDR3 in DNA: TGTGCCAGCATCGCCGCCGGGACAGGGTACGAGTGGGGCACTGAAGCTTTCTTT.

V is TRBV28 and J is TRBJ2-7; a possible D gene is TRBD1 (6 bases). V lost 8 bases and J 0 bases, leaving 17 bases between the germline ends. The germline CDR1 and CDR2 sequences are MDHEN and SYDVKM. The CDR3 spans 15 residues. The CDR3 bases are TGTGCCAGCCAGTCTTCAGGGGAAAGCTCCTACGAGCAGTACTTC. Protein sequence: CASQSSGESSYEQYF.

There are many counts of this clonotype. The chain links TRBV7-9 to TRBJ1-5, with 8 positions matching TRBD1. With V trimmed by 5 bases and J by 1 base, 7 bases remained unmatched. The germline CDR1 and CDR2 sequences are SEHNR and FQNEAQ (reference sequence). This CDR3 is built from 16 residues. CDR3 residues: CASSTGQGGSNQPQHF. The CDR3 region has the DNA TGTGCCAGCAGCACCGGACAGGGAGGAAGCAATCAGCCCCAGCATTTT.

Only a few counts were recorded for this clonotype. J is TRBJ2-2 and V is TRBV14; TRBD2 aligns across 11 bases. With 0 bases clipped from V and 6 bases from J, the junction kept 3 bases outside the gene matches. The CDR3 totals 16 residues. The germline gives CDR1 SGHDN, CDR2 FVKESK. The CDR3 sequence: CASSQDLAGGSGELFF. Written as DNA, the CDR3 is TGTGCCAGCAGCCAAGACCTAGCGGGAGGATCCGGGGAGCTGTTTTTT.

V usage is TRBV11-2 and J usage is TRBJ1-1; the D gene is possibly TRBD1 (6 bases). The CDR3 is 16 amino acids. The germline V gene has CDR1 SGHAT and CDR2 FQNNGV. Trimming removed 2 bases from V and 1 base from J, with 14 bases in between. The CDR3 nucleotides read TGTGCCAGCAGCTTAATCGGGGGGGGCCCGAACACTGAAGCTTTCTTT. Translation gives CASSLIGGGPNTEAFF.